The T cell receptor beta chain described here comes from a study of T cell responses to AZD1222 COVID-19 vaccine. Method: immunoSEQ multiplex PCR; TCRdb's copy keeps in-frame clones and lacks some. The data contain over 120,000 clones, approximately 88% of them singletons. This clone was detected once. Its antigen is not identified. CDR1 and CDR2 (germline): SGHTA, FQGTGA. This CDR3 has 14 amino acids. Trimming took 2 bases from V and 1 from J, leaving 8 bases between them. Findings of the study overall: Among the donors, most were white British and more were female, and clonal diversity was possibly underestimated. The breadth and depth of Spike-specific TCRs increased once two AZD1222 doses had been given. Unmutated variant regions are reportedly targeted by nearly half of spike-specific TCRs.

Sequenced here: peripheral blood, sampled 28 days after the second dose of the MenACWY control vaccine. This clonotype was obtained from an adult who received the MenACWY meningococcal vaccine as a control. The chain employs TRBV7-3 and TRBJ1-1; D call uncertain. CDR3 sequence: CASSLDTGNTEAFF. The DNA of the CDR3 is TGTGCCAGCAGCTTAGATACGGGGAACACTGAAGCTTTCTTT. Full variable domain (missing parts from reference TRBV7-3 and TRBJ1-1): GAGVSQTPSNKVTEKGKYVELRCDPISGHTALYWYRQSLGQGPEFLIYFQGTGAADDSGLPNDRFFAVRPEGSVSTLKIQRTERGDSAVYLCASSLDTGNTEAFFGQGTRLTVV.